Judged by abundance, the clone carrying this TCR beta chain is medium-sized. Its target is not known. Within a library made for alpha chains, this beta chain is off target, and its count is uninformative. Germline lookup yields CDR1 LGHDT and CDR2 YNNKEL (reference sequence). The CDR3 runs to 13 residues. V dropped 0 bases and J dropped 4 bases, with 5 bases sitting between them. In the library, each TCR cDNA molecule bore its own unique molecular identifier. Each CDR3 protein is one row after TCRdb ran MiXCR on the 5' RACE reads. Among approximately 8,500 distinct CDR3 sequences listed, around 13% were seen once. The time point was: sample taken at primary tumor resection. The sequenced material consisted of unsorted whole RNA from tumor, nontumor lung or frozen PBMC. This sample is part of a study of spatial heterogeneity in lung cancer. Whole-study findings and limits: Tumor mutation count correlated with how many alpha and beta TCRs expanded intratumorally. There was tracking of ubiquitous and regional nonsynonymous mutations by the respective counts of ubiquitous and regional expanded TCRs. Coverage of tumor T cells, by estimate, reached around 6.6% for alpha chains and about 14% for beta chains.

The rearrangement uses TRBV3-1 and TRBJ2-3, with unresolved D. The TCR sequence derives from a male donor with early-stage non-small cell lung cancer. The sample was lung tumor tissue, taken at surgery. The CDR3 coding sequence is TGTGCCAGCAGCCAAGATTGGTCAGATACGCAGTATTTT. Its translation is CASSQDWSDTQYF.